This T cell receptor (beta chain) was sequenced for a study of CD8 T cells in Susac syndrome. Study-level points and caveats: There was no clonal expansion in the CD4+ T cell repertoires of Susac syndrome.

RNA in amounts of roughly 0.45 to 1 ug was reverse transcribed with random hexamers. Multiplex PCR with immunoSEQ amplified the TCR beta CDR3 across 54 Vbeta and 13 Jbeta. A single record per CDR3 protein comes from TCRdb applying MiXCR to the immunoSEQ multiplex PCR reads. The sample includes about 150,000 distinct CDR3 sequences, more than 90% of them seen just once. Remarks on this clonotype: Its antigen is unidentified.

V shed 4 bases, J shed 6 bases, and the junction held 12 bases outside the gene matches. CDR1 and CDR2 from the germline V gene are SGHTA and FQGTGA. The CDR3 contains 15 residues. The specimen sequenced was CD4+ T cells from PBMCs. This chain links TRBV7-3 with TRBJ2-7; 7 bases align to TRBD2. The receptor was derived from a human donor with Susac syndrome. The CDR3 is CASSSFPGLRIEQYF. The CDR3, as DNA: TGTGCCAGCAGCTCGTTCCCGGGACTAAGAATCGAGCAGTACTTC.